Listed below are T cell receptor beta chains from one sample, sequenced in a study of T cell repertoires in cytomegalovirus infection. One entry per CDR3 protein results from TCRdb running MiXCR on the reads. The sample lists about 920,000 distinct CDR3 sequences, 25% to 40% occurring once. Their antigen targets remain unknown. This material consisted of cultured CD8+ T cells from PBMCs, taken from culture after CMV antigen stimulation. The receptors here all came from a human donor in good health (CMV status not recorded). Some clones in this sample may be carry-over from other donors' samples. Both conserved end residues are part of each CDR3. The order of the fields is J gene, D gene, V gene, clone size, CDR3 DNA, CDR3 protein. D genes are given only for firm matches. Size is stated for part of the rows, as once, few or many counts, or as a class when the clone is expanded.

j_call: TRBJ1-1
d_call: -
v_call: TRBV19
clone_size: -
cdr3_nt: TGTGCCAGTAGGGAGGGGGTTGAAGCTTTCTTT
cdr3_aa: CASREGVEAFF

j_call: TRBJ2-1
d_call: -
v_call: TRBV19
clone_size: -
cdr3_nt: TGTGCCAGTAGTATAGATTGGGAGGAAATAAGCTCCTACAATGAGCAGTTCTTC
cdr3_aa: CASSIDWEEISSYNEQFF

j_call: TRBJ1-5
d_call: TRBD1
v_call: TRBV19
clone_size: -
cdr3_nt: TGTGCCAGTAGTATTACAGGGGTGAATAGCAATCAGCCCCAGCATTTT
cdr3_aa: CASSITGVNSNQPQHF

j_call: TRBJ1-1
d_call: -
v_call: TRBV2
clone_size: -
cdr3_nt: TGTGCCAGCAGTGAACGGGGGATCATGAACACTGAAGCTTTCTTT
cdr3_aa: CASSERGIMNTEAFF

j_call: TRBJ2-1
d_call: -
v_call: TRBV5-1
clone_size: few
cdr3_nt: TGCGCCAGCAGCCCGGAGGGCAGGGGTTTATCCTACAATGAGCAGTTCTTC
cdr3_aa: CASSPEGRGLSYNEQFF

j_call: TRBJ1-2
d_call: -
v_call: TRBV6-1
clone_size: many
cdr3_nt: TGTGCCAGCAGTCCACAGGGAATCGGTGGCTACACCTTC
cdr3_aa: CASSPQGIGGYTF

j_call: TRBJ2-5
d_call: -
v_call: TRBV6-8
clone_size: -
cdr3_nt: TGTGCCAGCAGCCCCCTTGAAGACAGACCGGGAGAGGAGACCCAGTACTTC
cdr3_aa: CASSPLEDRPGEETQYF

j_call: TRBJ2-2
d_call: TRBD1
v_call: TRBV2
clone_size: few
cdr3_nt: TGTGCCCGGGACAGGGACACCGGGGAGCTGTTTTTT
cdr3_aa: CARDRDTGELFF

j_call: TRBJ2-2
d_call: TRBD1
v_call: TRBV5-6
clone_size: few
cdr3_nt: TGTGCCAGCAGCCTTGCTTCACCGGACAGGGAAACCGGGGAGCTGTTTTTT
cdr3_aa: CASSLASPDRETGELFF

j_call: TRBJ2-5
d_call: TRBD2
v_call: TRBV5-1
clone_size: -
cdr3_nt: TGCGCCAGCAGCTTCCTAGCGGGGGGGCCCCTACTCGGCCAAGAGACCCAGTACTTC
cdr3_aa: CASSFLAGGPLLGQETQYF

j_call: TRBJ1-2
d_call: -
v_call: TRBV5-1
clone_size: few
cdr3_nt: TGCGCCAGCAGCTTCAACCAGGGGTGGGGCTACACCTTC
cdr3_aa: CASSFNQGWGYTF

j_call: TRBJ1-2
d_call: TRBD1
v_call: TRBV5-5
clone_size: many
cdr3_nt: TGTGCCAGCAGCTTACGACAGGGAAATAACTATGGCTACACCTTC
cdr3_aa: CASSLRQGNNYGYTF

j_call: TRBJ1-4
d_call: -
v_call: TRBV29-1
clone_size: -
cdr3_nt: TGCAGCGTTGGACGGCGGGGTGGCGAAAAACTGTTTTTT
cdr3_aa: CSVGRRGGEKLFF

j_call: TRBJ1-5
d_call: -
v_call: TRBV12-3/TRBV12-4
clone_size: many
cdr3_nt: TGTGCCAGCAGGACAGGCGGTAGCAATCAGCCCCAGCATTTT
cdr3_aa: CASRTGGSNQPQHF

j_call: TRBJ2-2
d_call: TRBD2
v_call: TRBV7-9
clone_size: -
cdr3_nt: TGTGCCAGCAGCTTAACAGCGGGGGACCGTAACACCGGGGAGCTGTTTTTT
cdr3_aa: CASSLTAGDRNTGELFF

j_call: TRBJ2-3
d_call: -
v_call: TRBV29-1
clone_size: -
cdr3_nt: TGCAGCGTTGATGACAGGGAGGTGACAGATACGCAGTATTTT
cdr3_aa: CSVDDREVTDTQYF

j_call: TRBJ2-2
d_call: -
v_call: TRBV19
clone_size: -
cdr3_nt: TGTGCCAGTATTCCCCCGAACACCGGGGAGCTGTTTTTT
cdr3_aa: CASIPPNTGELFF

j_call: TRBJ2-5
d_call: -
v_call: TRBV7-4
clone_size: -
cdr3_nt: TGTGCCAGCAGTACGGGAAAGACCCAGTACTTC
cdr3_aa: CASSTGKTQYF

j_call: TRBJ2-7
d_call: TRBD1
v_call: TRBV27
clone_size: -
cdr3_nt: TGTGCCAGCAGTCCCGGGACAGGGGGAGGTGAGCAGTACTTC
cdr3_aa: CASSPGTGGGEQYF

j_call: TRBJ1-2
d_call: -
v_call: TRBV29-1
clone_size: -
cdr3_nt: TGCAGCGCCGCCTACAGTTCCGGCGACTATGGCTACACCTTC
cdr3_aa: CSAAYSSGDYGYTF

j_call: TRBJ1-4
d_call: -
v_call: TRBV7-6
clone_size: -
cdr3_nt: TGTGCCAGCAGCCCCTACCCCGGGGGGAGTAATGAAAAACTGTTTTTT
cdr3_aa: CASSPYPGGSNEKLFF

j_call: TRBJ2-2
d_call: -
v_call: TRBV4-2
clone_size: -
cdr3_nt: TGTGCCAGCAGCCAAGAGCAGAGGACGAACACCGGGGAGCTGTTTTTT
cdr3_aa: CASSQEQRTNTGELFF

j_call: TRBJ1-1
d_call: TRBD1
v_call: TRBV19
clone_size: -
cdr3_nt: TGTGCCAGTAGTATAGAGGACAGGGGGAAGGACACTGAAGCTTTCTTT
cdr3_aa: CASSIEDRGKDTEAFF

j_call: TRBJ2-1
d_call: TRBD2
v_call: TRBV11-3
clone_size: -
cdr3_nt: TGTGCCAGCAGCTTAAAGGGTAGCGGGGGGCTCTATGAGCAGTTCTTC
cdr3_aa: CASSLKGSGGLYEQFF

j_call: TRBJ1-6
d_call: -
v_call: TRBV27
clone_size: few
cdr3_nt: TGTGCCAGCAGTTTATCTCGGAGCTCCTATAATTCACCCCTCCACTTT
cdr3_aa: CASSLSRSSYNSPLHF

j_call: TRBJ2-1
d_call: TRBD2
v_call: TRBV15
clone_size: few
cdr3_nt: TGTGCCACCAGCTATAGCGGGGGGGTTTACAATGAGCAGTTCTTC
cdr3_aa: CATSYSGGVYNEQFF

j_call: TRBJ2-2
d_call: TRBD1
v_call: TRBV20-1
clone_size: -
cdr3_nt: TGCAGTGCTAGAAGCCCCCGGGACAGAGACCCGAACACCGGGGAGCTGTTTTTT
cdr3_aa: CSARSPRDRDPNTGELFF

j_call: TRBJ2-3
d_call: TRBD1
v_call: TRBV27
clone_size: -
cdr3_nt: TGTGCCAGCAGTCCCTCAACAGGGGGCTGGGGAGATACGCAGTATTTT
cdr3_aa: CASSPSTGGWGDTQYF

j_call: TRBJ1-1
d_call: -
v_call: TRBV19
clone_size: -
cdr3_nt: TGTGCCAGTAGTATTAAGAGCGGGATGAACACTGAAGCTTTCTTT
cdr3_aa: CASSIKSGMNTEAFF

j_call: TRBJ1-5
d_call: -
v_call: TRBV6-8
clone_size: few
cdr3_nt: TGTGCCAGCAGTGACTGGCAGGGCTCTCAGCCCCAGCATTTT
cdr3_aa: CASSDWQGSQPQHF

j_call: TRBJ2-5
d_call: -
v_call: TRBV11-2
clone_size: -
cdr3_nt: TGTGCCAGCAGCGATAGGGGGGCTCGAGAGTACTTC
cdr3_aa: CASSDRGAREYF

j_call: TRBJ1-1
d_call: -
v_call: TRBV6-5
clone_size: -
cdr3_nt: TGTGCCAACAAAAGACCGGACGCGAGGACTGAAGCTTTCTTT
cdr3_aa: CANKRPDARTEAFF

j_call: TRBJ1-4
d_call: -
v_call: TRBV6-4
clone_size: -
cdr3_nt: TGTGCCAGCATTCCAAGGACCATTGCAACTAATGAAAAACTGTTTTTT
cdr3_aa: CASIPRTIATNEKLFF

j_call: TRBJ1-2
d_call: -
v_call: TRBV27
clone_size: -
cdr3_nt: TGTGCCAGCAGTTTAAAGGCCAATTACAACTATGGCTACACCTTC
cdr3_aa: CASSLKANYNYGYTF

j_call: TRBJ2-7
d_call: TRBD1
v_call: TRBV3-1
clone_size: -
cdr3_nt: TGTGCCAGCAGCCCAAACAGGGGTCCCTCATACGAGCAGTACTTC
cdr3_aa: CASSPNRGPSYEQYF

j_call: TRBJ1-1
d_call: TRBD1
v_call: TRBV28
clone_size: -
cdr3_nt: TGTGCCAGCAGTGAACCGGGACAGGGATTCACTGAAGCTTTCTTT
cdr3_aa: CASSEPGQGFTEAFF

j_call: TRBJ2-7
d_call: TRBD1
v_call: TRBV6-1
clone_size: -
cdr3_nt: TGTGCCAGCATGGCGTGGACAGGACACTACGAGCAGTACTTC
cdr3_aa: CASMAWTGHYEQYF

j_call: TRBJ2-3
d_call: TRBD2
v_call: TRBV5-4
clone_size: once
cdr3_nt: TGTACCAGCAGCTTGGCCAACCTAGCGGGGGAGACAGATACGCAGTATTTT
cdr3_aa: CTSSLANLAGETDTQYF

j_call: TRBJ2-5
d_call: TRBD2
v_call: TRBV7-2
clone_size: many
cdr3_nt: TGTGCCAGCAGAATGACTAGCGGGTTTACTCGGGAGACCCAGTACTTC
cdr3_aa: CASRMTSGFTRETQYF

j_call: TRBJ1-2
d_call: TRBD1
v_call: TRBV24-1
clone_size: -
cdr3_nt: TGTGCCACCAGTGGGGCCTACCCCACAGGGGGTAACTATGGCTACACCTTC
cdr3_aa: CATSGAYPTGGNYGYTF